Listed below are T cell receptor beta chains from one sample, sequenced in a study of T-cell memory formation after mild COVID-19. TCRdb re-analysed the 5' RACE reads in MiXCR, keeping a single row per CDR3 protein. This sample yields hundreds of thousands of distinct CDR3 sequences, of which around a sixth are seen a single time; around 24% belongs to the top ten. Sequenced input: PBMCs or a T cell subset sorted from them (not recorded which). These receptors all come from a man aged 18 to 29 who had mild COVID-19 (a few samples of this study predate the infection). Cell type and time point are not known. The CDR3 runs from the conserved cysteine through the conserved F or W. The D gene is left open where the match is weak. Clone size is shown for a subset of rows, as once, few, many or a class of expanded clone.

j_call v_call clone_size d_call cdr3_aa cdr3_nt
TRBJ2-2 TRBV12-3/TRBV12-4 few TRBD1 CASEKGGAGELFF TGTGCCAGCGAGAAAGGGGGCGCCGGGGAGCTGTTTTTT
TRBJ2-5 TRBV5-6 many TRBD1 CASSWATGRETQYF TGTGCCAGCAGCTGGGCGACAGGGCGAGAGACCCAGTACTTC
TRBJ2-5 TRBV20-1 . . CSAHIRETQYF TGCAGTGCTCACATTAGGGAGACCCAGTACTTC
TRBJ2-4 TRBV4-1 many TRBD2 CASSQTRATSVPIAKNIQYF TGCGCCAGCAGCCAAACCAGGGCTACTAGCGTTCCAATAGCCAAAAACATTCAGTACTTC
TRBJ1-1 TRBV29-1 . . CSVERTEAFF TGCAGCGTTGAAAGGACTGAAGCTTTCTTT
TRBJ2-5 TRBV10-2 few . CASSASGVQETQYF TGCGCCAGCAGTGCGTCGGGGGTCCAAGAGACCCAGTACTTC
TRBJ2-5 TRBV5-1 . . CASSLRGGGQETQYF TGCGCCAGCAGCTTAAGAGGGGGTGGCCAAGAGACCCAGTACTTC
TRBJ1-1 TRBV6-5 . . CASRLLGAGNTEAFF TGTGCCAGCCGCCTTTTGGGGGCTGGGAACACTGAAGCTTTCTTT
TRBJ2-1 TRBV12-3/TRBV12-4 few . CASSFSDYHEQFF TGTGCCAGCAGTTTCTCCGATTATCACGAGCAGTTCTTC
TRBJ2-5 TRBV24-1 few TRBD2 CATSDNGAGVLWGETQYF TGTGCCACCAGTGATAATGGAGCGGGGGTCCTTTGGGGGGAGACCCAGTACTTC
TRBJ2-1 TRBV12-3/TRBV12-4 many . CASSTNSRTVQFF TGTGCCAGCAGTACAAACAGCCGAACCGTACAGTTCTTC
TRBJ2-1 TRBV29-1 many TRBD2 CSVNAVAGLADEQFF TGCAGCGTTAATGCCGTAGCGGGACTAGCCGATGAGCAGTTCTTC
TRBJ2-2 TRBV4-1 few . CASSPAGNIQGRYTGELFF TGCGCCAGCAGCCCAGCTGGGAATATCCAGGGAAGGTACACCGGGGAGCTGTTTTTT
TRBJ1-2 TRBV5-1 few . CASSSREDPLYGYTF TGCGCCAGCAGCTCGCGGGAAGATCCGCTCTATGGCTACACCTTC
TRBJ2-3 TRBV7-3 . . CASSPQAGNADTQYF TGTGCCAGCAGCCCCCAAGCGGGTAATGCAGATACGCAGTATTTT
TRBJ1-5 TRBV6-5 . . CASSPSGTSAHQPQHF TGTGCCAGCAGTCCCTCCGGGACCAGCGCCCATCAGCCCCAGCATTTT
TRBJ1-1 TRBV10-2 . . CASSPDSKIGAFF TGCGCCAGCAGTCCGGACAGCAAAATTGGAGCTTTCTTT
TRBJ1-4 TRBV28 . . CASSGAGQREKLYF TGTGCCAGCAGCGGAGCGGGACAACGTGAAAAACTGTATTTT
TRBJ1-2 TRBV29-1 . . CSVEDRPHILNYGYTF TGCAGCGTTGAAGATCGCCCACATATACTAAACTATGGCTACACCTTC
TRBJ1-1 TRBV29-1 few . CSVLRSGAEAFF TGCAGCGTTCTCCGATCAGGGGCTGAAGCTTTCTTT
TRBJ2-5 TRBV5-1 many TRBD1 CASSGGQGAETQYF TGCGCCAGCAGCGGGGGACAGGGTGCGGAGACCCAGTACTTC
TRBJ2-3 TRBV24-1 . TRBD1 CATSDPRQGNTDTQYF TGTGCCACCAGTGACCCCCGACAGGGGAACACAGATACGCAGTATTTT
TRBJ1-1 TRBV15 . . CATSRKDSNKPEAFF TGTGCCACCAGCAGAAAGGACAGCAATAAACCAGAAGCTTTCTTT
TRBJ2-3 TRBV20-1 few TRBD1 CSARITGTGTDTQYF TGCAGTGCTAGAATAACTGGGACAGGCACAGATACGCAGTATTTT
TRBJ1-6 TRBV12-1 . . CASTLTVGPGTRRLALHF .
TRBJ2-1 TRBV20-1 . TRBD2 CSAHRLAVHNEQFF TGCAGTGCCCACAGACTAGCGGTTCACAATGAGCAGTTCTTC
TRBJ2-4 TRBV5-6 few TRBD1 CASGTESAKNIQYF TGTGCCAGCGGGACAGAATCGGCCAAAAACATTCAGTACTTC
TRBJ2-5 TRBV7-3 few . CASSPLGTLETQYF TGTGCCAGCAGCCCTCTTGGGACACTAGAGACCCAGTACTTC
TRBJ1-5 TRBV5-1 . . CASSFTGDSNQPQHF TGCGCCAGCAGCTTTACGGGGGATAGCAATCAGCCCCAGCATTTT
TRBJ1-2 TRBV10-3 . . CAINTQGSGYTF TGTGCCATCAACACACAGGGATCTGGCTACACATTC
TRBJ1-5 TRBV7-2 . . CASSLEREAQPQHF TGTGCCAGCAGCTTAGAAAGGGAGGCGCAGCCCCAGCATTTT
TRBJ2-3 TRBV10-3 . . CAISESAQDTQYF TGTGCCATCAGTGAGTCCGCCCAAGATACGCAGTATTTT
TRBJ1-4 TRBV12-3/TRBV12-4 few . CASSPGYEKLFF TGTGCCAGCAGTCCAGGGTATGAAAAACTGTTTTTT
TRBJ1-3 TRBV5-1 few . CASKQEGHTIYF TGCGCCAGCAAACAGGAGGGGCACACCATATATTTT
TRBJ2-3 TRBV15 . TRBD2 CATSSERGGADTQYF TGTGCCACCAGCAGCGAGCGGGGGGGAGCAGATACGCAGTATTTT
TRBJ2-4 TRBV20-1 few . CSARDVAKNIQYF TGCAGTGCTAGAGATGTCGCCAAAAACATTCAGTACTTC
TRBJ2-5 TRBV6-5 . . CASSYSLFSRPQETQYF TGTGCCAGCAGTTACTCTTTATTTTCCCGGCCTCAAGAGACCCAGTACTTC
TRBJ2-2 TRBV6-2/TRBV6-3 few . CASPADTGELFF TGTGCCAGCCCCGCCGACACCGGGGAGCTGTTTTTT
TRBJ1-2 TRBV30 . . CAWSVGRSYGYTF TGTGCCTGGAGTGTCGGGCGTTCCTATGGCTACACCTTC
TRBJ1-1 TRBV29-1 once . CSVGLSLNTEAFF TGCAGCGTTGGTTTATCGCTGAACACTGAAGCTTTCTTT
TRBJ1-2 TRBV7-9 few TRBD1 CASSLSGLQGVEGYTF TGTGCCAGCAGCTTAAGCGGGCTCCAGGGGGTAGAGGGCTACACCTTC
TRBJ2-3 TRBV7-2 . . CASSFTGGGDTQYF TGTGCCAGCAGCTTTACCGGGGGAGGAGATACGCAGTATTTT
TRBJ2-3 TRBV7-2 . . CASNPPRPLEPDTQYF TGTGCCAGCAACCCACCACGGCCACTAGAGCCAGATACGCAGTATTTT
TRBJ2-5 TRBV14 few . CASSQDVLTQYF TGTGCCAGCAGCCAAGACGTCTTGACCCAGTACTTC
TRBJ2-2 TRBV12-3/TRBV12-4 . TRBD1 CASTEDREVTGELFF TGTGCCAGCACCGAGGACAGGGAAGTCACCGGGGAGCTGTTTTTT
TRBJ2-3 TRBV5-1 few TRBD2 CASSLEGASGGKADTQYF TGCGCCAGCAGCTTGGAAGGGGCTAGCGGGGGTAAGGCAGATACGCAGTATTTT
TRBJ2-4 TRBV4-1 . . CASSQEGDIGGIQYF TGCGCCAGCAGCCAAGAAGGGGACATCGGGGGCATTCAGTACTTC
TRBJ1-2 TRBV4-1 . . CASSQYPLGGARDYGYTF TGCGCCAGCAGCCAATACCCCCTAGGGGGGGCCCGCGACTATGGCTACACCTTC
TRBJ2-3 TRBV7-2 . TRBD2 CASSLVPSGATDTQYF TGTGCCAGCAGCTTAGTTCCTAGCGGGGCGACAGATACGCAGTATTTT
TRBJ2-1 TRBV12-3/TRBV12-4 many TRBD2 CASSFGGGAANEQFF TGTGCCAGCAGTTTCGGCGGGGGGGCCGCGAATGAGCAGTTCTTC
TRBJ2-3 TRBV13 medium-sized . CASSFSSTDTQYF TGTGCCAGCAGCTTCTCCAGCACAGATACGCAGTATTTT
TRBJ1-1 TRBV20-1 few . CSAKGAREHLNTEAFF TGCAGTGCTAAAGGCGCTAGGGAACACCTGAACACTGAAGCTTTCTTT
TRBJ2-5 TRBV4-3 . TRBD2 CASSQDSGGFQETQYF TGCGCCAGCAGCCAAGATAGCGGGGGGTTTCAAGAGACCCAGTACTTC